These 5 T cell receptor beta chains were all obtained from the same sample, sequenced in a study of early T cells in non-severe SARS-CoV-2 infection. Each CDR3 protein is one row after TCRdb ran MiXCR on the 5' RACE reads. The sample consists of almost 85,000 distinct CDR3 sequences, about an eighth of them appearing once. Material: whole blood. These receptors were collected from an adult who was a healthcare worker with PCR-confirmed SARS-CoV-2 infection or an uninfected control (not recorded which).

At least ten counts were recorded for this clonotype. This chain joins TRBV5-1 and TRBJ1-6, with a possible D match to TRBD1 (5 bases). Germline V CDR1 and CDR2: SGHRS, YFSETQ. This CDR3 comprises 17 residues. Trimming stripped 7 bases from V and 9 bases from J, with 26 bases between. The CDR3 coding sequence is TGCGCCAGCGCCCTAACCCTAGCGGGGACTGGGGGTTCACCCCTCCACTTT. Its protein is CASALTLAGTGGSPLHF.

This clonotype was picked up many times. The chain links TRBV7-6 to TRBJ2-3, with 9 bases aligning to TRBD2. This CDR3 is built from 16 residues. V dropped 1 base and J dropped 0; count of bases not matched to a gene: 2. Germline V gives CDR1 SGHVS, CDR2 FNYEAQ. This chain's CDR3 is CASSLEGTSSTDTQYF. CDR3 coding DNA: TGTGCCAGCAGCTTAGAGGGGACTAGCAGCACAGATACGCAGTATTTT.

This clonotype was seen at least ten times. V and J are TRBV20-1 and TRBJ1-1; no clear D. The CDR3 contains 14 residues. Germline lookup yields CDR1 DFQATT and CDR2 SNEGSKA (reference sequence). Between the trimmed V and J ends, which lost 0 bases and 0 bases, there was a span of 8 bases. CDR3: CSARDRAMNTEAFF. Written as DNA, the CDR3 is TGCAGTGCTAGAGATCGGGCAATGAACACTGAAGCTTTCTTT.

This clonotype occurred many times. The junction departs from germline at one end; a sequencing error may be responsible. V is TRBV28 and J is TRBJ2-7, with 7 bases aligning to TRBD2. Germline V lookup: CDR1 MDHEN, CDR2 SYDVKM. There are 18 residues in the CDR3. The CDR3 DNA reads as TGTGCCAGCAGTTTAGGGGGGAGGGGCGAATACACCTCCCACGAGCAGTACTTC. As protein: CASSLGGRGEYTSHEQYF.

This clonotype was observed at least ten times. The rearrangement joins TRBV24-1 to TRBJ2-5; perhaps TRBD1 as D (5 bases). This CDR3 region has 13 residues. V gave up 3 bases and J gave up 5 bases, with 9 bases separating them. Germline values: CDR1 KGHDR, CDR2 SFDVKD. Written as DNA, the CDR3 is TGTGCCACCAGTGATGGGGCACGGGAGACCCAGTACTTC. Translation gives CATSDGARETQYF.